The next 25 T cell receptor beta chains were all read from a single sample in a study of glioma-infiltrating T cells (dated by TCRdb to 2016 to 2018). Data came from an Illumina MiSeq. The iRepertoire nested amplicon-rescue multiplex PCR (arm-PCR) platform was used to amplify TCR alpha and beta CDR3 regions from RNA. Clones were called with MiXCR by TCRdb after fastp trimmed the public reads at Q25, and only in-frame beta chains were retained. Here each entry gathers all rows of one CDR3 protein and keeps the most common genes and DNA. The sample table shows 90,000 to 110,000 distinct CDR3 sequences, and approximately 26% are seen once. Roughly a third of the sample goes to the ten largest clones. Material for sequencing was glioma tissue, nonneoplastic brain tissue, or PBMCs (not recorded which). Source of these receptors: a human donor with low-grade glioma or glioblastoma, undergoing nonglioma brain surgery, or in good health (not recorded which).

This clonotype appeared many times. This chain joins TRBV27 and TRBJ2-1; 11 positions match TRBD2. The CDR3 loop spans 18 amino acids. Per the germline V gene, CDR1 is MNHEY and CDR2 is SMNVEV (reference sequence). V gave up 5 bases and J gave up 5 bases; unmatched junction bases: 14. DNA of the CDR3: TGTGCCAGCAGTCTTATAACTATAGCGGGAGGGGTGGACAATGAGCAGTTCTTC. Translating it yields CASSLITIAGGVDNEQFF.

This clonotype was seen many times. The CDR3, as DNA: TGTGCCGGATCACTAGCGGACCCCTACAATGAGCAGTTCTTC. This sequence encodes CAGSLADPYNEQFF. This sequence joins TRBV2 and TRBJ2-1, with 8 bases identical to TRBD2. This CDR3 contains 14 residues. Trimming removed 11 bases from V and 2 bases from J; junction bases left unmatched: 8. Germline CDR1 SNHLY, CDR2 FYNNEI.

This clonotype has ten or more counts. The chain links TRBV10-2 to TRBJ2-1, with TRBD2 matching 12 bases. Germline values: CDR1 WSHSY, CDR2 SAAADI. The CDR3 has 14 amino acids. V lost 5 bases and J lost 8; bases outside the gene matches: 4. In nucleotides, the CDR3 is TGCGCCAGCAGTCCCCTAGCGGGGGGGTATGAGCAGTTCTTC. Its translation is CASSPLAGGYEQFF.

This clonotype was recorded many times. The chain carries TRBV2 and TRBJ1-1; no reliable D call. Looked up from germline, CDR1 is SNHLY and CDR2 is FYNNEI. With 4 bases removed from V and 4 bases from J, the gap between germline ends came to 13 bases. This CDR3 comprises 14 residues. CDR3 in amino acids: CASSGGPGSTEAFF. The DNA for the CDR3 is TGTGCCAGCAGTGGAGGCCCAGGAAGCACTGAAGCTTTCTTT.

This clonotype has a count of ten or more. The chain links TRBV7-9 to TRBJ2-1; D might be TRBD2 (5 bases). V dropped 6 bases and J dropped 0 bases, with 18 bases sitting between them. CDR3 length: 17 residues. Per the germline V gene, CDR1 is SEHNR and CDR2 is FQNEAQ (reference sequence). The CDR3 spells CASSHRPGSNSYNEQFF. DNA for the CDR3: TGTGCCAGCAGTCATCGGCCGGGGAGTAACTCCTACAATGAGCAGTTCTTC.

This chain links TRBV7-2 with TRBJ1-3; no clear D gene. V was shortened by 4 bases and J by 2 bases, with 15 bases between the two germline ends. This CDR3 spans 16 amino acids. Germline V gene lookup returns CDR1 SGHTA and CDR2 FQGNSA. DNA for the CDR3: TGTGCCAGCAGCTACCCGGAGGGTCCTCCTGGAAACACCATATATTTT. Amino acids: CASSYPEGPPGNTIYF. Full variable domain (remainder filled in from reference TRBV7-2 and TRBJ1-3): GAGVSQSPSNKVTEKGKDVELRCDPISGHTALYWYRQSLGQGLEFLIYFQGNSAPDKSGLPSDRFSAERTGGSVSTLTIQRTQQEDSAVYLCASSYPEGPPGNTIYFGEGSWLTVV.

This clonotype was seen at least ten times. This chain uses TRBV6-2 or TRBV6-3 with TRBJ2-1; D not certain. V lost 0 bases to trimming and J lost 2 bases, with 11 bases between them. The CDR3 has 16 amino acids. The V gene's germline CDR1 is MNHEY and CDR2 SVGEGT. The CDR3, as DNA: TGTGCCAGCAGTTACTCGAAGGTAATCCCCTACAATGAGCAGTTCTTC. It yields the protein CASSYSKVIPYNEQFF.

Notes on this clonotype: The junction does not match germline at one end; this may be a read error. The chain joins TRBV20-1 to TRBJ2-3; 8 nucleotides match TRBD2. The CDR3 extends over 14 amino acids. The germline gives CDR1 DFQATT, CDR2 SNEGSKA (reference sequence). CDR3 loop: CGAHSGEGADTQYF. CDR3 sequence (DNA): TGCGGTGCTCATAGCGGGGAAGGAGCAGATACGCAGTATTTT.

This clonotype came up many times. CDR3 nucleotides: TGTGCCAGCAGTCGCGGACAGGTGTACGAGCAGTACTTC. It encodes CASSRGQVYEQYF. This chain joins TRBV27 and TRBJ2-7, with 7 bases that match TRBD1. The length of the CDR3 is 13 residues. Per germline, CDR1 MNHEY and CDR2 SMNVEV (reference sequence). Germline trimming cut 5 bases from V and 4 bases from J; bases unmatched to any gene: 5.

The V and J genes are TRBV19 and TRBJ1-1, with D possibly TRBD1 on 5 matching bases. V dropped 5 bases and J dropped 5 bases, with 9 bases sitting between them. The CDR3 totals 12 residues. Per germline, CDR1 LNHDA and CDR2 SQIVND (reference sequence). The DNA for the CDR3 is TGTGCCAGTAGTTCAGGGATAACTGAAGCTTTCTTT. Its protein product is CASSSGITEAFF.

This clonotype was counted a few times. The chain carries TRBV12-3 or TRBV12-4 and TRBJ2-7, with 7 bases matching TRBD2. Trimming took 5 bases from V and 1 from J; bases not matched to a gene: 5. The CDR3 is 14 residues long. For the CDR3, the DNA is TGTGCCAGCAGTCCGGTAGCGGGTTCCTACGAGCAGTACTTC. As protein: CASSPVAGSYEQYF.

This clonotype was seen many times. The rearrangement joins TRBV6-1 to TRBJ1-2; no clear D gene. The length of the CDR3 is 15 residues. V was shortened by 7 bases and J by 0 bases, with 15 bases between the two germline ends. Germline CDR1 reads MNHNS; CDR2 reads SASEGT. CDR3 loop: CASNYLPGPNYGYTF. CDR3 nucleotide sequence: TGTGCCAGCAACTACCTTCCAGGTCCTAACTATGGCTACACCTTC.

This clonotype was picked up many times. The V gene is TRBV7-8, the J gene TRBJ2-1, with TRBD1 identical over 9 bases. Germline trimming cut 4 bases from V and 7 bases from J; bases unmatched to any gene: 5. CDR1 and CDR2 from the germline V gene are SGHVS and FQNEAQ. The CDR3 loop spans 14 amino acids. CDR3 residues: CASSSHDRGNEQFF. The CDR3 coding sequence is TGTGCCAGCAGCTCCCATGACAGGGGGAATGAGCAGTTCTTC. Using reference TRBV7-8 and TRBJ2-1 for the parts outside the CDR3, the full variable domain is GAGVSQSPRYKVAKRGQDVALRCDPISGHVSLFWYQQALGQGPEFLTYFQNEAQLDKSGLPSDRFFAERPEGSVSTLKIQRTQQEDSAVYLCASSSHDRGNEQFFGPGTRLTVL.

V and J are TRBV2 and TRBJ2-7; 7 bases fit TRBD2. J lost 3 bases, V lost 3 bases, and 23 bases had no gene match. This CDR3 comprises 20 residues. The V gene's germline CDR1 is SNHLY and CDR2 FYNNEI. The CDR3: CASSDLPTGGGRNLGYEQYF. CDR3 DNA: TGTGCCAGCAGTGACTTACCGACGGGAGGTGGACGGAATCTGGGCTACGAGCAGTACTTC.

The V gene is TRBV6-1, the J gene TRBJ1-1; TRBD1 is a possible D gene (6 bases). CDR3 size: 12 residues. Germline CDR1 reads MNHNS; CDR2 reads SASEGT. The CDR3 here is CVSKTGYTEAFF. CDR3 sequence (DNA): TGTGTTAGCAAAACAGGGTACACTGAAGCTTTCTTT.

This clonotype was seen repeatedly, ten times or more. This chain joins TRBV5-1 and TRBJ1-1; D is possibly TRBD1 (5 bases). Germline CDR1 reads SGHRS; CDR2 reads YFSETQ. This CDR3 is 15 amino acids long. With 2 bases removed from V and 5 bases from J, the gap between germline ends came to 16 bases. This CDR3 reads CASSFRTRRGTEAFF. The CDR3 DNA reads TGCGCCAGCAGCTTTAGGACACGGAGGGGAACTGAAGCTTTCTTT.

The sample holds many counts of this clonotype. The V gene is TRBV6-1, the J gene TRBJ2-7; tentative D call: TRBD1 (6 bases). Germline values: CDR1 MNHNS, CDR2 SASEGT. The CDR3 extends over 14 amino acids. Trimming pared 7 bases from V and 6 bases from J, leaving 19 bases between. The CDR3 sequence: CASNPDSGISEQYF. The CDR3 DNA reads TGTGCCAGCAACCCGGACAGCGGTATCTCCGAGCAGTACTTC.

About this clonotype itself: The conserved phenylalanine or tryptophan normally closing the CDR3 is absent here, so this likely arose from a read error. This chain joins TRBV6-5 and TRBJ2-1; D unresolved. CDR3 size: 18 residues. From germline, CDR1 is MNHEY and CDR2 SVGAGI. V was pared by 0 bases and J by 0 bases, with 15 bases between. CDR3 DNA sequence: TGTGCCAGCAGTTACTCGACAAGGGTAACGGGCTCCTACAATGAGCAGTTCTCC. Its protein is CASSYSTRVTGSYNEQFS.

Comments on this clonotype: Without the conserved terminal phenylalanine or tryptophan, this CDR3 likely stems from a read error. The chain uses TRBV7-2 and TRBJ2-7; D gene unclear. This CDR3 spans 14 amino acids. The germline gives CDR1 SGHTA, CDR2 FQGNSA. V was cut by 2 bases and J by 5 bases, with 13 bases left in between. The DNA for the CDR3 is TGTGCCAGCAGCTTAAGTAGCAGTAGCAACGAGCAGTACTAC. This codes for CASSLSSSSNEQYY.

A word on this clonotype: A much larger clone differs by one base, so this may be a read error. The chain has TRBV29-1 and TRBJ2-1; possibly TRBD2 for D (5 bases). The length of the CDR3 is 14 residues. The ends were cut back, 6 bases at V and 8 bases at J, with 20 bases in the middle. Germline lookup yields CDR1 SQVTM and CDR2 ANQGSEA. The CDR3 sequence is CSVQTGISVDEQFF. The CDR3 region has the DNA TGCAGCGTGCAAACCGGGATTAGCGTGGATGAGCAGTTCTTC.

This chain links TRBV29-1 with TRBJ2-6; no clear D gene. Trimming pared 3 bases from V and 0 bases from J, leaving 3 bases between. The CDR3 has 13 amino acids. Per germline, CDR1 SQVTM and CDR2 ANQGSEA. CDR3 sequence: CSVEASGANVLTF. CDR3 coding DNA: TGCAGCGTTGAGGCCTCTGGGGCCAACGTCCTGACTTTC.

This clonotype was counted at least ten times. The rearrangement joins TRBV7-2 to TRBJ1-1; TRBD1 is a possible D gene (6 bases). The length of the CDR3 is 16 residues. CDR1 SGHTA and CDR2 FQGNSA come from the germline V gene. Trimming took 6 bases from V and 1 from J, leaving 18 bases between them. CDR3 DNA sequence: TGTGCCAGCAGACCGGGGGGGCCAAGTTCGAACACTGAAGCTTTCTTT. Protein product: CASRPGGPSSNTEAFF.

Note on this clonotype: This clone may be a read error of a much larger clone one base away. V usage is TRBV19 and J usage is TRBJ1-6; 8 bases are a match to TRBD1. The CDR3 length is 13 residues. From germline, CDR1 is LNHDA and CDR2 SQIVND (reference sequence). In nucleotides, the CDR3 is TGTGCCAGTGGACAGGGCAGGAATTCACCCCACCACTTT. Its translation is CASGQGRNSPHHF.

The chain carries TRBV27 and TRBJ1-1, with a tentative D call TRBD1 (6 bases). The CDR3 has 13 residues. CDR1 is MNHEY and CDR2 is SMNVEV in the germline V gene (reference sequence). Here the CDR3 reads CVSLGGGYTEAFF. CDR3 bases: TGTGTTAGCCTGGGAGGGGGATACACTGAAGCTTTCTTT.

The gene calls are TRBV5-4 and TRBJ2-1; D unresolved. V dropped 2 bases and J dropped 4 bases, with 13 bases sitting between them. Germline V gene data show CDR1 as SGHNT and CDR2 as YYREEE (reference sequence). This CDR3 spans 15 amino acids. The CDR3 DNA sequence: TGTGCCAGCAGCTTATCCCCCCACGGTTACAATGAGCAGTTCTTC. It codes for CASSLSPHGYNEQFF.